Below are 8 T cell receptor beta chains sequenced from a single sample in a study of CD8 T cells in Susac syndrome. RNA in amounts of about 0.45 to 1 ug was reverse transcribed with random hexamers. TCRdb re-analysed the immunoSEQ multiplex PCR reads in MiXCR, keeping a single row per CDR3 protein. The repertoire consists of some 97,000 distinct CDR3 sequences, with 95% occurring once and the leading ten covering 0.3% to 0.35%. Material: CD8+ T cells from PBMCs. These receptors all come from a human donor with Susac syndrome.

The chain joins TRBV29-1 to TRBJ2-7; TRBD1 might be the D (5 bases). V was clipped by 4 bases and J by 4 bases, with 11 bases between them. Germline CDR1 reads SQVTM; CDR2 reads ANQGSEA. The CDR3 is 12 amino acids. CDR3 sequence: CSVGSRDYEQYF. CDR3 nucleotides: TGCAGCGTTGGGTCCAGGGATTACGAGCAGTACTTC.

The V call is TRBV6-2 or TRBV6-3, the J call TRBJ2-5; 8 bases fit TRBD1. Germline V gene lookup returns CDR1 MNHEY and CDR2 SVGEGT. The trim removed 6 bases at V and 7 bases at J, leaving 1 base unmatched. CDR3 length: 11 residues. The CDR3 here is CASRQGGTQYF. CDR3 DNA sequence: TGTGCCAGCAGACAGGGGGGGACCCAGTACTTC.

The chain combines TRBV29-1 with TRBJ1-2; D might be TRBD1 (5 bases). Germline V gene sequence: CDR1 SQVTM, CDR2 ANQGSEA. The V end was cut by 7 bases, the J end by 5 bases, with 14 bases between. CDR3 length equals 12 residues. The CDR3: CSASTGTYGYTF. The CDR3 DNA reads TGCAGCGCGTCTACCGGGACGTATGGCTACACCTTC.

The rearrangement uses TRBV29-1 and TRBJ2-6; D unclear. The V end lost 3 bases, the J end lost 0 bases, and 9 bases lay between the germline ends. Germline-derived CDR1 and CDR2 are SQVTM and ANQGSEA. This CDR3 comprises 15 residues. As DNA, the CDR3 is TGCAGCGTTGAGGGTGGGGACTCTGGGGCCAACGTCCTGACTTTC. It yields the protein CSVEGGDSGANVLTF.

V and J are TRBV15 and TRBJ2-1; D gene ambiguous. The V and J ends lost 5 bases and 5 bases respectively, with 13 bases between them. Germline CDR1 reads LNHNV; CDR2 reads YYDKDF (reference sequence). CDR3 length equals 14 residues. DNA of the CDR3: TGTGCCACCAGCGGGCCTCAGGCCGACAATGAGCAGTTCTTC. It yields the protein CATSGPQADNEQFF.

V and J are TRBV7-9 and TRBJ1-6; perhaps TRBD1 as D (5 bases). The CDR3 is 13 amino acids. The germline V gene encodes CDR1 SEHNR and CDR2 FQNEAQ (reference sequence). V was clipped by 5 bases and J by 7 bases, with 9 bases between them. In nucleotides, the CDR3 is TGTGCCAGCAGCCAGCGGGACAATTCACCCCTCCACTTT. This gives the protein CASSQRDNSPLHF. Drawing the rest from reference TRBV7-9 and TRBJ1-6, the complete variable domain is DTGVSQNPRHKITKRGQNVTFRCDPISEHNRLYWYRQTLGQGPEFLTYFQNEAQLEKSRLLSDRFSAERPKGSFSTLEIQRTEQGDSAMYLCASSQRDNSPLHFGNGTRLTVT.

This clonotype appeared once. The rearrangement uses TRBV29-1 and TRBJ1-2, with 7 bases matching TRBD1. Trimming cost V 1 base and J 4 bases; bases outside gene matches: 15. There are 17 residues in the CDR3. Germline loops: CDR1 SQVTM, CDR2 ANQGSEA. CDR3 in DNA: TGCAGCGTTGAAGCCCTTTATAATAGACAGGGTGGCTATGGCTACACCTTC. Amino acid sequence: CSVEALYNRQGGYGYTF. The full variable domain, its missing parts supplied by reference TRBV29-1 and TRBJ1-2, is SAVISQKPSRDICQRGTSLTIQCQVDSQVTMMFWYRQQPGQSLTLIATANQGSEATYESGFVIDKFPISRPNLTFSTLTVSNMSPEDSSIYLCSVEALYNRQGGYGYTFGSGTRLTVV.

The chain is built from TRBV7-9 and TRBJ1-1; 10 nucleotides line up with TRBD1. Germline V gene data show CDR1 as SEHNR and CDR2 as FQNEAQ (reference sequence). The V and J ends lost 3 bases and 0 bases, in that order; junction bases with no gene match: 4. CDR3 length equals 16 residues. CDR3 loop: CASSFLGQGLNTEAFF. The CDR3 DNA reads TGTGCCAGCAGCTTCCTGGGACAGGGGCTGAACACTGAAGCTTTCTTT.